This TCR beta chain was identified in a study of shared clonotypes between healthy human individuals (dated by TCRdb to 2020 to 2022). For the wider study: A few men and two women, aged 18 to 49 years, made up the cohort. For each donor, three plates each were used for CD4 naive and CD4 memory, two plates were used for CD8 naive, and one plate was used for CD8 memory. Leukapheresis yielded between about 0.9 and 8.9 billion PBMCs per donor. Different laboratories and diverse techniques were used to prepare libraries and sequence TCR repertoires, to increase sequencing depth and limit assay-specific biases. Blood TCR repertoires of 5 or 6 healthy adults were deeply sequenced to estimate repertoire size and the extent of clonotype sharing between individuals. Overall results and qualifications from the work: Across a few donors, around 5.4% of naive CD4, more than 3% of naive CD8, 2.3% of memory CD4, and 0.4% of memory CD8 clonotypes were shared. Clonotypes shared by all four sorted-subset donors showed higher generation probabilities than non-shared clonotypes. Sampling was restricted to blood, and TCR repertoires in tissues likely differ from the TCR repertoires found in blood. Even with the large sequencing depth, rarefaction of the sorted-subset datasets indicated that sequencing was incomplete. Estimated clonotype richness was generally larger for naive than for memory subsets. Because the study included a small number of donors, the genetic and exposure-history diversity represented was limited. Pairwise subsampling indicated that sequencing depth was expected to affect the degree of clonotype sharing among donors.

The donors were healthy, HIV-negative adults with no recently reported acute infections or vaccinations. Only Caucasian adults living in Nashville, Tennessee, USA were represented among the donors. CD4+ T cells were enriched by magnetic negative selection; naive cells were then positively selected on CD45RA, and the negative fraction formed the memory subset. Blood was obtained by leukapheresis, after which PBMCs were separated by Ficoll-Histopaque density gradient centrifugation and cryopreserved in liquid nitrogen vapor phase. Analytical flow cytometry was used to check the purity and quantity of every magnetically sorted T cell population. From each sorted fraction, genomic DNA was isolated and quantified by UV absorbance on a Nanodrop 2000c. Using the deep immunoSEQ assay, multiplex PCR amplified TCR CDR3 regions from genomic DNA. Extracted genomic DNA from each cell subset was distributed evenly across all wells of several immunoSEQ 96-well plates, and each plate was treated as a replicate. Each replicate PCR for sorted subsets received about 210 ng genomic DNA, equal to tens of thousands of T cell genomes. Purified libraries were quantified with a Qubit 3.0 fluorometer, sized on a Bioanalyzer 2100, and re-quantified with the KAPA Library Quantification kit. Every immunoSEQ 96-well plate was sequenced on a separate single-read 150-cycle Illumina NextSeq 550 flow cell. Per the source publication's procedure: Because the immunoSEQ output held only junctional sequences and lacked quality scores, the filtering could not match the filtering applied to full-length reads. Sequences were annotated with PyIR, a Python wrapper for IgBLAST v1.9, and V/J genes and CDR3 were assigned using IMGT germline references. Reads were removed for weak V/J assignments (E-value above 1e-6), missing CDR3, stop codons, out-of-frame junctions, or ambiguous translated residues. V3J clonotypes were defined as sequences sharing the same inferred V gene, J gene, and CDR3 amino acid sequence. The percentage overlap between two repertoires was calculated by dividing the number of shared unique clonotypes by the size of the smaller repertoire. Repertoire richness was assessed with RTK rarefaction, the Chao1 estimator, and Recon v2.1 estimates of unobserved clonotypes. Generation probabilities were computed with OLGA for all TCRbeta clonotypes obtained by the gDNA method from several donors. In its TCRdb copy, this immuneACCESS table keeps in-frame sequences only and misses some clones. Where compared with another copy, unresolved V genes explain less than half of these, and the others have no known cause. Clone size and V and J calls were adopted from that table, with D and trimming inferred from the DNA. The sample contains 300,000 to 400,000 clones, roughly 70% of them found a single time. The leading ten clones occupy more than 9% of the sample.

The CDR3 holds 13 amino acids from the cysteine to the phenylalanine. The CDR3 DNA has 39 bases and is translated from base 1. V is pared back by 2 bases and J by 6 bases, with 8 bases lying between the germline termini. CDR1 and CDR2 were assigned from the germline V gene (reference sequence) as WNHNN and SYGVQD. Turning to this clone: No cognate antigen has been identified for it. No quality values exist for individual bases; no much larger clone is one base distant.

This clonotype was obtained from a man aged 30 to 45 in good health. Source material: memory CD4+ T cells sorted from blood. Per the publication, the cell subset or site label means: CD45RA-negative fraction. The rearrangement joined TRBV10-1 to TRBJ2-1, and TRBD1 may be the D gene, going by 5 matching bases. The nucleotides are TGCGCCAGCAGTGAGGCCCAGGGCAATGAGCAGTTCTTC. It translates to CASSEAQGNEQFF.